Listed below are T cell receptor beta chains from one sample, sequenced in a study of PD-1 blockade in classical Hodgkin lymphoma. The data were produced by immunoSEQ multiplex PCR, yet TCRdb's version contains in-frame clones alone and is incomplete. Here the sample spans some 26,000 clones, around 75% being singletons. Sequenced here: CD4+ T cells from blood, sampled before the fourth cycle of nivolumab. These receptors originate from a human donor with classical Hodgkin lymphoma. Each CDR3 is given with its conserved first and last residue. D genes are given only for firm matches. Not every row has a clone size; where given, it reads once, few, many or a size class.

V gene: TRBV15; clone size: -; D gene: -; J gene: TRBJ2-2; CDR3 DNA: TGTGCCACCAGCAGGGAAACCAAAGGCGGGGAGCTGTTTTTT; CDR3 protein: CATSRETKGGELFF
V gene: TRBV6-6; clone size: -; D gene: -; J gene: TRBJ1-1; CDR3 DNA: TGTGCCAGCAGCTCTCCGGATGACACTGAAGCTTTCTTT; CDR3 protein: CASSSPDDTEAFF
V gene: TRBV7-9; clone size: -; D gene: -; J gene: TRBJ1-1; CDR3 DNA: TGTGCCAGCAGGCTGCAAGGGCTCATAACTGAAGCTTTCTTT; CDR3 protein: CASRLQGLITEAFF
V gene: TRBV19; clone size: -; D gene: TRBD1; J gene: TRBJ1-1; CDR3 DNA: TGTGCCAGTAAGGGGCAGGGGGTGGGCACTGAAGCTTTCTTT; CDR3 protein: CASKGQGVGTEAFF
V gene: TRBV6-5; clone size: -; D gene: TRBD1; J gene: TRBJ1-4; CDR3 DNA: TGTGCCAGCAGTTACTATACAGGGGGTCATGAAAAACTGTTTTTT; CDR3 protein: CASSYYTGGHEKLFF
V gene: TRBV6-5; clone size: -; D gene: -; J gene: TRBJ2-5; CDR3 DNA: TGTGCCAGCAGTTATGGGAAAGGGGTAGGGGAGACCCAGTACTTC; CDR3 protein: CASSYGKGVGETQYF
V gene: TRBV2; clone size: -; D gene: TRBD1; J gene: TRBJ2-1; CDR3 DNA: TGTGCCAGCAGCGTAGGCAGGGGGCGGGGTGAGCAGTTCTTC; CDR3 protein: CASSVGRGRGEQFF
V gene: TRBV7-2; clone size: -; D gene: -; J gene: TRBJ1-5; CDR3 DNA: TGTGCCAGCGGCTCCGACGGACAGTACAATCAGCCCCAGCATTTT; CDR3 protein: CASGSDGQYNQPQHF
V gene: TRBV28; clone size: -; D gene: -; J gene: TRBJ1-1; CDR3 DNA: TGTGCCAGCACTTCCTCTGAGGTCTACGGGAACACTGAAGCTTTCTTT; CDR3 protein: CASTSSEVYGNTEAFF
V gene: TRBV29-1; clone size: -; D gene: -; J gene: TRBJ2-3; CDR3 DNA: TGCAGCGTTGAAGTCCAGGGCCCTTCATCAGATACGCAGTATTTT; CDR3 protein: CSVEVQGPSSDTQYF
V gene: TRBV5-4; clone size: -; D gene: -; J gene: TRBJ2-1; CDR3 DNA: TGTGCCAGCAGCTTCAAGACGGTTAACAATGAGCAGTTCTTC; CDR3 protein: CASSFKTVNNEQFF
V gene: TRBV7-2; clone size: -; D gene: TRBD1; J gene: TRBJ1-2; CDR3 DNA: TGTGCCAGCAGCTTAGGAGGGCGCGGACAGGGCCACTATGGCTACACCTTC; CDR3 protein: CASSLGGRGQGHYGYTF
V gene: TRBV19; clone size: -; D gene: TRBD1; J gene: TRBJ1-5; CDR3 DNA: TGTGCCAGTACCCGGGACAGGGATCAGCCCCAGCATTTT; CDR3 protein: CASTRDRDQPQHF
V gene: TRBV15; clone size: -; D gene: TRBD1; J gene: TRBJ1-5; CDR3 DNA: TGTGCCACCAGCTCTACAGGGGAACAGCCCCAGCATTTT; CDR3 protein: CATSSTGEQPQHF
V gene: TRBV29-1; clone size: -; D gene: -; J gene: TRBJ2-1; CDR3 DNA: TGCAGCGTGGATAGTCGAGGGGGGGATGAGCAGTTCTTC; CDR3 protein: CSVDSRGGDEQFF
V gene: TRBV19; clone size: -; D gene: TRBD1; J gene: TRBJ1-5; CDR3 DNA: TGTGCCAGTAGTCAGACAGGGGGGAATAGCAATCAGCCCCAGCATTTT; CDR3 protein: CASSQTGGNSNQPQHF
V gene: TRBV5-5; clone size: -; D gene: TRBD1; J gene: TRBJ2-7; CDR3 DNA: TGTGCCAGCAGCATAGGGACAGGCGGACTACGGGAGCAGTACTTC; CDR3 protein: CASSIGTGGLREQYF
V gene: TRBV7-2; clone size: -; D gene: TRBD2; J gene: TRBJ2-5; CDR3 DNA: TGTGCCAGCAGCTCGTCTTCCACGGGGGGGCAGGAGACCCAGTACTTC; CDR3 protein: CASSSSSTGGQETQYF
V gene: TRBV7-2; clone size: few; D gene: TRBD2; J gene: TRBJ2-5; CDR3 DNA: TGTGCCAGCAGCTCCCAAGCGGGGGGAGAGACCCAGTACTTC; CDR3 protein: CASSSQAGGETQYF
V gene: TRBV11-3; clone size: -; D gene: -; J gene: TRBJ2-7; CDR3 DNA: TGTGCCAGCAGCGACCCCGGGCCCTGGAGCCACGGGGATTTCTACGAGCAGTACTTC; CDR3 protein: CASSDPGPWSHGDFYEQYF
V gene: TRBV28; clone size: -; D gene: -; J gene: TRBJ1-2; CDR3 DNA: TGTGCCAGCAGTCTTCGGGGACCCTACACCTTC; CDR3 protein: CASSLRGPYTF
V gene: TRBV9; clone size: -; D gene: TRBD1; J gene: TRBJ1-4; CDR3 DNA: TGTGCCAGCAGCGCTACAGGGGAGGGTGGAGGTGAAAAACTGTTTTTT; CDR3 protein: CASSATGEGGGEKLFF
V gene: TRBV5-1; clone size: -; D gene: -; J gene: TRBJ1-2; CDR3 DNA: TGCGCCAGCAGCCCCCGGAGTTCTAACTATGGCTACACCTTC; CDR3 protein: CASSPRSSNYGYTF
V gene: TRBV7-9; clone size: once; D gene: -; J gene: TRBJ1-3; CDR3 DNA: TGTGCCAGCAGCCCCGGATTCGACCCTGGAAACACCATATATTTT; CDR3 protein: CASSPGFDPGNTIYF
V gene: TRBV2; clone size: -; D gene: TRBD1; J gene: TRBJ1-6; CDR3 DNA: TGTGCCAGCAGGCCGGGACAGGGGTTAGTGGGTTCACCCCTCCACTTT; CDR3 protein: CASRPGQGLVGSPLHF
V gene: TRBV28; clone size: -; D gene: TRBD2; J gene: TRBJ2-1; CDR3 DNA: TGTGCCAGCAGTAAAGCGGGGGGGCCGTTTGAGCAGTTCTTC; CDR3 protein: CASSKAGGPFEQFF
V gene: TRBV11-3; clone size: -; D gene: -; J gene: TRBJ1-4; CDR3 DNA: TGTGCCAGCAGCTTAGGGGGGGGAGCAGATGAAAAACTGTTTTTT; CDR3 protein: CASSLGGGADEKLFF
V gene: TRBV7-9; clone size: -; D gene: -; J gene: TRBJ1-1; CDR3 DNA: TGTGCCAGCAGCTTAGGGGTTAGTGGCGGCACTGAAGCTTTCTTT; CDR3 protein: CASSLGVSGGTEAFF
V gene: TRBV5-8; clone size: -; D gene: -; J gene: TRBJ2-3; CDR3 DNA: TGTGCCAGCAGCTTGGAGACTTACTCCACAGATACGCAGTATTTT; CDR3 protein: CASSLETYSTDTQYF
V gene: TRBV6-1; clone size: -; D gene: TRBD1; J gene: TRBJ2-5; CDR3 DNA: TGTGCCGTACCGGGACAGGGAGTAGAGACCCAGTACTTC; CDR3 protein: CAVPGQGVETQYF
V gene: TRBV5-1; clone size: -; D gene: TRBD2; J gene: TRBJ2-5; CDR3 DNA: TGCGCCAGCAGCTTCGGACTAGCGGGGGCCTACCAAGAGACCCAGTACTTC; CDR3 protein: CASSFGLAGAYQETQYF
V gene: TRBV7-3; clone size: -; D gene: TRBD2; J gene: TRBJ2-7; CDR3 DNA: TGTGCCAGCAGCCTAACTAGCGGGGGAGCCTACGAGCAGTACTTC; CDR3 protein: CASSLTSGGAYEQYF
V gene: TRBV18; clone size: once; D gene: -; J gene: TRBJ1-4; CDR3 DNA: TGTGCCAGCTCACCACCGCCTGCGGGGGGAACTAATGAAAAACTGTTTTTT; CDR3 protein: CASSPPPAGGTNEKLFF
V gene: TRBV11-3; clone size: -; D gene: TRBD1; J gene: TRBJ1-6; CDR3 DNA: TGTGCCAGCAGCAGGGACAGGGCAAGCTCCTATAATTCACCCCTCCACTTT; CDR3 protein: CASSRDRASSYNSPLHF